This TCR beta chain was identified during a study of blood T cell repertoires in COVID-19 (dated by TCRdb to the early 2020s). Describing the broader study: The collaborator samples originated in the United States, Italy and Spain and spanned the acute and convalescent phases of COVID-19. The material from the prospective study consisted of cDNA or gDNA derived from T cells, B-cell-depleted T cells, or PBMCs. The dataset comprised deeply sampled blood TCRbeta repertoires from subjects exposed to, actively infected with, or recovered from COVID-19. The repertoires were made available in a free public database intended to serve as a resource for research on the immune response to SARS-CoV-2. The samples were drawn from two sources: the first 160 participants of the ongoing ImmuneRACE study, and about 1,300 subjects contributed by 6 global collaborators. Nearly every sample came with metadata listing a de-identified subject ID, COVID-19 status, age in years and sex. Where HLA class I and class II types were available, the types were taken from metadata supplied by the sample provider, not from assay-based typing.

Enrolling through a virtual design, the prospective study's participants ranged in age from roughly 18 to 95 years and lived across some 23 United States geographic areas. In the prospective study, cohorts were assigned on the basis of participant-reported clinical history obtained from a screening survey and a study questionnaire. Mobile phlebotomists in the prospective study collected whole blood, serum and a nasopharyngeal or oropharyngeal swab from every participant. Additional blood draws and questionnaires over an approximately 2-month period could optionally be provided by prospective study participants. Before DNA extraction, blood samples from the prospective study were shipped at room temperature or frozen. Overall study results and their limits: Clinical and demographic metadata were provided uncurated, with the amount varying by source and participant.

From its cysteine to its phenylalanine, the CDR3 spans 12 amino acids. CDR3 DNA is the only sequence kept; it has 36 bases, read in frame from the first base. Worth noting for this clone: There is no known antigen for this receptor. The sample holds no much larger clone one base away, and base qualities are not on file.

TCRbeta CDR3 regions were amplified from genomic DNA by means of the immunoSEQ Assay, a bias-controlled multiplex PCR. Processing in the source paper ran as follows. Nucleated cell counts per sample were estimated from amplification of reference gene primers within the assay. To quantify the absolute abundance of each unique TCRbeta CDR3 rearrangement, sequence reads were collapsed and filtered. Productive Simpson clonality was computed per sample as the square root of Simpson's diversity index over productive rearrangements. TCRdb took over this immuneACCESS table, retaining in-frame rearrangements with V and J assigned. Such tables are incomplete; in checked studies, under half of the missing clones stem from an unresolved V gene, and the remainder is unexplained. D and trimming were read from the DNA, whereas the V and J calls and clone size are those reported in that table. This sample is represented by over 300,000 clones; 88% of them were singletons. The ten most abundant clones make up over 0.9% of the sample.

The V gene is TRBV21-1 and the J gene is TRBJ2-7; the table gives TRBD1 as D, unverified against the DNA. TRBV21-1 is a pseudogene locus. This sequence originates from a woman aged 25 to 45 with acute COVID-19. Sequencing input: PBMCs or T cells enriched from blood (not recorded which). CDR3 sequence: CASSLAGGQGDF. The bases are TGTGCCAGCAGCTTGGCAGGGGGACAGGGGGACTTC.